This T cell receptor (beta chain) was observed in a study of shared clonotypes between healthy human individuals. Study observations and caveats: The genetic and exposure-history diversity represented was limited by few donors. Generation probability values for non-shared clonotypes were lower than those for clonotypes shared by all four donors.

The table came from immunoSEQ multiplex PCR; TCRdb's copy has only in-frame clones and leaves some out. The data contain under 850,000 clones, roughly two thirds of them singletons. This clone was recorded a few times. The antigen remains undetermined. It was into CD45RA+ naive and CD45RA-negative memory subsets that the CD4+ cells were split. This CDR3 has 13 amino acids. V was clipped by 8 bases and J by 5 bases, with 18 bases between them. Per the germline V gene, CDR1 is SQVTM and CDR2 is ANQGSEA. Sequencing was done on a sample of memory CD4+ T cells sorted from blood. Sample subset: CD45RA-negative fraction. V gene TRBV29-1 combines with J gene TRBJ1-2; a possible D gene is TRBD1 (5 bases). The TCR sequence derives from a woman aged 30 to 39 in good health. The CDR3 here is CSSRSGTDYGYTF. The DNA of the CDR3 is TGCAGCTCACGATCCGGGACGGATTATGGCTACACCTTC.